This TCR beta chain was found in a study of shared clonotypes between healthy human individuals. Study summary: The cohort comprised a couple of women and a few men. Their ages spanned 18 to 49 years. Study-level points and caveats: The sampled material consisted only of blood, and tissue repertoires are likely to differ.

Study processing details: As immunoSEQ supplied junction-only sequences (without quality scores), filtering differed. Generated by immunoSEQ multiplex PCR, the TCRdb table keeps only in-frame clones and is missing some. V, J and clone size were drawn from that table, and D and trimming were deduced from the DNA. This sample has about 520,000 clones, with about 96% found just once. Germline values: CDR1 MDHEN, CDR2 SYDVKM. The CDR3 consists of 14 residues. With V trimmed by 4 bases and J by 9 bases, 9 bases remained unmatched. Concerning this clone itself: Its antigen is not known.

What was sequenced was naive CD4+ T cells sorted from blood. Subset specified: CD45RA+ positively selected. V and J are TRBV28 and TRBJ2-1; 7 bases agree with TRBD2. This receptor was taken from a young woman in good health. This CDR3 is CASSSSGIRSEQFF. CDR3 nucleotides: TGTGCCAGCAGTTCTAGCGGTATAAGGAGTGAGCAGTTCTTC.